The 32 T cell receptor beta chains below all came from one sample that was sequenced in a study of blood T cells in healthy people across ages. Next came a second PCR, run for roughly 6 to 11 cycles, which used a sample-barcoded 5' primer along with a J-beta primer mix. TCRdb called the 5' RACE reads again in MiXCR, with one record for every CDR3 protein. This table holds 1.5 million to 2 million distinct CDR3 sequences, about 39% found once. The sample taken for sequencing was blood. Receptors were obtained from a human donor in good health.

This clonotype was found a few times. J is TRBJ1-1 and V is TRBV5-1; D is unresolved. The V and J ends lost 1 base and 6 bases respectively, with 13 bases between them. The CDR3 totals 14 residues. CDR1 and CDR2 (germline): SGHRS, YFSETQ. DNA for the CDR3: TGCGCCAGCAGCTTGAAAATGAACGGCGCTGAAGCTTTCTTT. Encoded protein: CASSLKMNGAEAFF.

The genes are TRBV20-1 and TRBJ2-7, with 11 bases lining up with TRBD1. Germline V gene lookup returns CDR1 DFQATT and CDR2 SNEGSKA (reference sequence). With V trimmed by 6 bases and J by 0 bases, 1 base remained unmatched. The CDR3 is 13 residues long. The DNA for the CDR3 is TGCAGTGCCGGGACAGGGGGCTCCTACGAGCAGTACTTC. Translating it yields CSAGTGGSYEQYF.

The CDR3 loop is CASSEGRGEQYF. CDR3 in DNA: TGTGCCAGCAGTGAAGGACGGGGCGAGCAGTACTTC. The chain is built from TRBV6-2 or TRBV6-3 and TRBJ2-7; D possibly corresponds to TRBD2 (5 bases). V lost 5 bases and J 6 bases, leaving 11 bases between the germline ends. This CDR3 comprises 12 residues. Germline CDR1 and CDR2: MNHEY and SVGEGT.

The chain joins TRBV15 to TRBJ2-3, with 8 nucleotides matching TRBD2. CDR3 size: 15 residues. CDR1 LNHNV and CDR2 YYDKDF come from the germline V gene (reference sequence). Germline trimming cut 0 bases from V and 13 bases from J; bases unmatched to any gene: 12. This CDR3 reads CATSRDKASGRWEYF. CDR3 in DNA: TGTGCCACCAGCAGAGATAAGGCTAGCGGGCGGTGGGAGTATTTT.

This rearrangement joins TRBV11-2 to TRBJ1-4, with D uncertain. This CDR3 is built from 13 residues. Trimming took 11 bases from V and 8 from J, leaving 18 bases between them. The germline gives CDR1 SGHAT, CDR2 FQNNGV. The chain's CDR3 is CASGAGGREKLFF. For the CDR3, the DNA is TGTGCCTCGGGCGCAGGCGGTAGGGAAAAACTGTTTTTT.

V usage is TRBV12-3 or TRBV12-4 and J usage is TRBJ2-2; D may be TRBD2 (6 bases). V was clipped by 5 bases and J by 7 bases, with 14 bases between them. The CDR3 length is 14 residues. In DNA form, the CDR3 reads TGTGCCAGCAGTCATCGATCGGGGGTCGGGGAGCTGTTTTTT. It specifies CASSHRSGVGELFF.

This clonotype has only a few counts. The CDR3 bases are TGTGCCAGCATCCAGGGAATGAGGTACGAGCAGTACTTC. Its protein is CASIQGMRYEQYF. J is TRBJ2-4 and V is TRBV2, with a tentative D call TRBD1 (5 bases). Near its end, the DNA agrees better with TRBJ2-7, so the J call may be wrong. This CDR3 contains 13 residues. CDR1 and CDR2 (germline): SNHLY, FYNNEI.

This clonotype was counted only a few times. CDR3 sequence: CASSMAIPDRVETQYF. The DNA of the CDR3 is TGTGCCAGCAGCATGGCGATACCGGACAGGGTAGAGACCCAGTACTTC. V usage is TRBV28 and J usage is TRBJ2-5; 8 bases are shared with TRBD1. J was trimmed by 4 bases and V by 6 bases; bases with no gene match: 13. This CDR3 has 16 residues. Germline assignment: CDR1 MDHEN and CDR2 SYDVKM.

The chain combines TRBV6-1 with TRBJ2-1, with 11 bases fitting TRBD2. Germline CDR1 reads MNHNS; CDR2 reads SASEGT. The length of the CDR3 is 18 residues. V shed 5 bases, J shed 0 bases, and the junction held 9 bases outside the gene matches. The CDR3 sequence: CASSSGSGGANSYNEQFF. Here the CDR3 DNA reads TGTGCCAGCAGTAGTGGTAGCGGGGGGGCGAACTCCTACAATGAGCAGTTCTTC.

This chain uses TRBV20-1 with TRBJ1-1, with D unresolved. The CDR3 sequence is 14 residues long. The germline V and J ends were trimmed by 5 bases and 7 bases, with 20 bases remaining between them. Germline loops: CDR1 DFQATT, CDR2 SNEGSKA (reference sequence). CDR3 in DNA: TGCAGTGCTCTGTATGGGGTGAATAACCTTGAAGCTTTCTTT. Its translation is CSALYGVNNLEAFF.

The chain recombines TRBV10-3 with TRBJ1-4; D remains ambiguous. CDR1 is ENHRY and CDR2 is SYGVKD in the germline V gene. The CDR3 spans 16 residues. The V and J ends lost 5 bases and 6 bases respectively, with 19 bases between them. The CDR3 region is CAISQSDLTVDEKLFF. CDR3 nucleotide sequence: TGTGCCATCAGTCAATCAGACCTAACGGTGGATGAAAAACTGTTTTTT.

V usage is TRBV24-1 and J usage is TRBJ2-7; D perhaps matches TRBD1 (6 bases). Germline values: CDR1 KGHDR, CDR2 SFDVKD. V was shortened by 0 bases and J by 0 bases, with 14 bases between the two germline ends. This CDR3 has 17 residues. The CDR3 DNA is TGTGCCACCAGTGATTTGCAGGCAGGGGCCCGCTCCTACGAGCAGTACTTC. Translated: CATSDLQAGARSYEQYF.

As for this clonotype: A read error may be the cause here, since a much bigger clone is one base away. The CDR3 region is CASMSLAGGHNEQYF. The DNA for the CDR3 is TGTGCCAGCATGTCATTAGCGGGGGGCCACAATGAGCAGTACTTC. The chain links TRBV6-5 to TRBJ2-7; 10 nucleotides align to TRBD2. V shed 7 bases and J 7 bases; nucleotides not matched to a gene: 13. The CDR3 length is 15 residues. Germline V CDR1 and CDR2: MNHEY, SVGAGI.

In regard to this clonotype: Given the absence of the conserved phenylalanine or tryptophan at the CDR3 end, a read error is likely. The chain has TRBV6-5 and TRBJ2-7, with 7 bases identical to TRBD1. J was trimmed by 7 bases and V by 7 bases; bases with no gene match: 13. This CDR3 spans 14 amino acids. Germline V gives CDR1 MNHEY, CDR2 SVGAGI. CDR3 sequence: CASKEQGTVREQYY. CDR3 sequence (DNA): TGTGCCAGCAAGGAGCAAGGGACAGTTAGGGAGCAGTACTAC.

The chain links TRBV12-3 or TRBV12-4 to TRBJ2-3, with no clear D. Trimming removed 5 bases from V and 9 bases from J, with 12 bases in between. The CDR3 consists of 12 residues. CDR3 sequence reads: CASSGVAPTQYF. The CDR3 DNA is TGTGCCAGCAGTGGGGTGGCCCCGACGCAGTATTTT.

This clonotype has a handful of counts. This chain joins TRBV28 and TRBJ2-7; 8 nucleotides match TRBD1. The CDR3 spans 17 residues. J gave up 2 bases and V 5 bases, and 14 bases lay outside the gene matches. CDR1 is MDHEN, CDR2 SYDVKM, per germline. The CDR3 is CASSQPIRVRGPYEQYF. In DNA, the CDR3 is TGTGCCAGCAGTCAACCCATCCGGGTCAGGGGGCCCTACGAGCAGTACTTC.

This clonotype was seen a few times. The genes are TRBV7-9 and TRBJ2-1, with D unclear. The V and J ends lost 4 bases and 2 bases respectively, with 12 bases between them. CDR1 and CDR2 from the germline V gene are SEHNR and FQNEAQ (reference sequence). CDR3 length equals 15 residues. This chain's CDR3 is CASSYRNLAYNEQFF. DNA of the CDR3: TGTGCCAGCAGCTACCGAAATCTGGCCTACAATGAGCAGTTCTTC. Drawing the rest from reference TRBV7-9 and TRBJ2-1, the complete variable domain is DTGVSQNPRHKITKRGQNVTFRCDPISEHNRLYWYRQTLGQGPEFLTYFQNEAQLEKSRLLSDRFSAERPKGSFSTLEIQRTEQGDSAMYLCASSYRNLAYNEQFFGPGTRLTVL.

This clonotype was seen only a few times. The chain combines TRBV6-5 with TRBJ2-1, with 7 bases lining up with TRBD2. The CDR3 is made up of 13 amino acids. Trimming cost V 10 bases and J 13 bases; bases outside gene matches: 16. CDR1 is MNHEY, CDR2 SVGAGI, per germline. The CDR3 loop reads CATQNWGGETQFF. The CDR3 nucleotides read TGTGCCACTCAAAACTGGGGGGGAGAGACCCAGTTCTTC.

There are a few counts of this clonotype. A much larger clone sits a single nucleotide away, making a read error possible. V is TRBV4-1 and J is TRBJ1-2, with TRBD1 matching over 8 bases. This CDR3 comprises 16 residues. Germline CDR1 and CDR2: MGHRA and YSYEKL. The chain's CDR3 is CAGSQPLGQAPHGYTF. CDR3 in DNA: TGCGCCGGCAGCCAACCCTTGGGACAGGCCCCTCATGGCTACACCTTC.

The CDR3 region is CSATTPGLRLQETQYF. The CDR3 DNA follows: TGCAGTGCTACAACCCCGGGACTACGACTCCAAGAGACCCAGTACTTC. The V and J genes are TRBV20-1 and TRBJ2-7; 7 nucleotides agree with TRBD2. The J call may be incorrect, as the DNA end agrees better with TRBJ2-5. This CDR3 region has 16 residues. Germline V lookup: CDR1 DFQATT, CDR2 SNEGSKA (reference sequence).

The J gene is TRBJ1-4, the V gene TRBV5-1, with D hard to call. CDR1 and CDR2 (germline): SGHRS, YFSETQ. The germline V and J ends were trimmed by 0 bases and 0 bases, with 6 bases remaining between them. The CDR3 consists of 15 residues. This CDR3 is CASSLGYATNEKLFF. The DNA of the CDR3 is TGCGCCAGCAGCTTGGGCTATGCAACTAATGAAAAACTGTTTTTT.

This clonotype has only a few counts. V gene TRBV12-3 or TRBV12-4 combines with J gene TRBJ1-2; 7 bases agree with TRBD1. The ends lost 5 bases at V and 6 bases at J; junction bases unmatched: 12. CDR3 length: 15 residues. The CDR3 DNA reads as TGTGCCAGCAGTGTCACAGGGGCCCCCAGGGATGGCTACACCTTC. Its translation: CASSVTGAPRDGYTF.

This chain joins TRBV7-6 and TRBJ2-1, with 7 bases matching TRBD2. This CDR3 is built from 17 residues. Germline V gene lookup returns CDR1 SGHVS and CDR2 FNYEAQ. Trimming took 5 bases from V and 4 from J; bases not matched to a gene: 14. CDR3 residues: CASSPLRPPGGYNEQFF. The CDR3 bases are TGTGCCAGCAGCCCTTTGCGGCCTCCCGGGGGGTACAATGAGCAGTTCTTC.

The genes are TRBV14 and TRBJ2-3; TRBD1 or TRBD2 may be the D gene (5 bases each). The germline gives CDR1 SGHDN, CDR2 FVKESK. The CDR3 has 14 amino acids. V was clipped by 4 bases and J by 2 bases, with 10 bases between them. As DNA, the CDR3 is TGTGCCAGCAGCCGGGACGCTTTCACAGATACGCAGTATTTT. Translated, it gives CASSRDAFTDTQYF.

The V gene is TRBV6-1, the J gene TRBJ1-1; no firm D call. The CDR3 has 13 residues. The V and J ends lost 7 bases and 1 base respectively, with 10 bases between them. CDR1 and CDR2 (germline): MNHNS, SASEGT. The CDR3 DNA sequence: TGTGCCAGCATGGAGGCAGAGAACACTGAAGCTTTCTTT. Its translation: CASMEAENTEAFF.

This clonotype has a handful of counts. This chain uses TRBV12-3 or TRBV12-4 with TRBJ2-3; D possibly matches TRBD1 or TRBD2 (5 bases each). Trimming removed 6 bases at V and 4 bases at J, with 17 bases between. The CDR3 contains 15 residues. The CDR3 here is CASSRRDRSSDTQYF. In DNA, the CDR3 is TGTGCCAGCAGCCGCCGGGACCGCTCCTCAGATACGCAGTATTTT.

This clonotype was recorded a few times. The chain combines TRBV7-3 with TRBJ1-6; D perhaps matches TRBD1 (5 bases). Germline loops: CDR1 SGHTA, CDR2 FQGTGA. This CDR3 is built from 17 residues. Deletions cut 1 base from V and 3 bases from J, with 13 bases between. The chain's CDR3 is CASSLIQTDSYNSPLHF. The CDR3 nucleotides are TGTGCCAGCAGCTTAATCCAGACAGACAGCTATAATTCACCCCTCCACTTT.

This chain connects TRBV12-3 or TRBV12-4 to TRBJ1-4; D ambiguous. V lost 5 bases and J lost 13, with 11 bases in between. The CDR3 is 11 residues long. This CDR3 reads CASSRGWTLFF. For the CDR3, the DNA is TGTGCCAGCAGTCGAGGCTGGACACTGTTTTTT.

The chain joins TRBV3-1 to TRBJ1-2; TRBD1 is a possible D gene (5 bases). This CDR3 has 19 residues. The germline V gene has CDR1 LGHDT and CDR2 YNNKEL (reference sequence). V was cut by 0 bases and J by 0 bases, with 20 bases left in between. CDR3 protein: CASSQEVGGRIAANYGYTF. DNA for the CDR3: TGTGCCAGCAGCCAAGAAGTGGGGGGACGGATTGCAGCTAACTATGGCTACACCTTC.

The J gene is TRBJ1-6, the V gene TRBV27, with no clear D. This CDR3 comprises 14 residues. V was shortened by 8 bases and J by 6 bases, with 14 bases between the two germline ends. Germline V gene sequence: CDR1 MNHEY, CDR2 SMNVEV (reference sequence). The CDR3 loop reads CASAQQSFNSPLHF. DNA of the CDR3: TGTGCCAGCGCCCAACAGAGCTTTAATTCACCCCTCCACTTT.

This clonotype appeared once. The chain uses TRBV3-1 and TRBJ1-6; 8 bases are shared with TRBD1. V was pared by 5 bases and J by 10 bases, with 7 bases of the junction left unmatched. In germline, CDR1 is LGHDT, CDR2 YNNKEL (reference sequence). The CDR3 spans 14 residues. CDR3 loop: CASSFGQGESPLHF. In DNA, the CDR3 is TGTGCCAGCAGCTTTGGACAGGGCGAATCACCCCTCCACTTT.

On this clonotype itself: The CDR3 carries no conserved terminal phenylalanine or tryptophan, so it likely arises from a read error. The chain links TRBV7-2 to TRBJ1-4; possibly TRBD1 for D (5 bases). The CDR3 is 15 amino acids. V was pared by 1 base and J by 4 bases, with 10 bases between. Germline V lookup: CDR1 SGHTA, CDR2 FQGNSA. DNA for the CDR3: TGTGCCAGCAGCTTAGGGGTGGGGGGTAATGAAAAACTGTTTTGT. Amino acids: CASSLGVGGNEKLFC.